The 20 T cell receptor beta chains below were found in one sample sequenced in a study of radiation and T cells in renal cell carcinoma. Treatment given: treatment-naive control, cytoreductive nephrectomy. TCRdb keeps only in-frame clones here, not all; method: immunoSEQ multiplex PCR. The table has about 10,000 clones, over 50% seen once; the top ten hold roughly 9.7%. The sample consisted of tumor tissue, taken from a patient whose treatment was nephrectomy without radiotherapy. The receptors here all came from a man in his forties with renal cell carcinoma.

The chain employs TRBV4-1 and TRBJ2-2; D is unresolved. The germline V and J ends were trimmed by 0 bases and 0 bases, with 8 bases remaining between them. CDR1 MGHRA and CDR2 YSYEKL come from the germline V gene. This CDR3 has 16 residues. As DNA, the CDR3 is TGCGCCAGCAGCCAAGATGACGCTCCGAACACCGGGGAGCTGTTTTTT. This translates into CASSQDDAPNTGELFF.

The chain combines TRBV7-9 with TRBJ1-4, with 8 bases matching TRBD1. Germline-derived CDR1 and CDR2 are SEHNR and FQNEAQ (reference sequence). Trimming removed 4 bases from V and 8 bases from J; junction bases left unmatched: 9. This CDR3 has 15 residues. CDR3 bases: TGTGCCAGCAGCTCCCGGACAGGGAGCGACGAAAAACTGTTTTTT. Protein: CASSSRTGSDEKLFF.

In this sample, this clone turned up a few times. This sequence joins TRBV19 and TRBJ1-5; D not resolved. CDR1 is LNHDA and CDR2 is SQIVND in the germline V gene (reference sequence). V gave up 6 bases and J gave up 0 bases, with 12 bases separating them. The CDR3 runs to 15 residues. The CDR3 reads CASRRGDHSNQPQHF. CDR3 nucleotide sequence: TGTGCCAGTAGGCGTGGTGATCATAGCAATCAGCCCCAGCATTTT.

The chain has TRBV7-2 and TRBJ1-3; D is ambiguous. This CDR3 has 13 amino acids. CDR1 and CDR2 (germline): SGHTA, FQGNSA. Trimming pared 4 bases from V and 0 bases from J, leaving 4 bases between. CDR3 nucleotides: TGTGCCAGCAGCTCGGGCTCTGGAAACACCATATATTTT. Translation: CASSSGSGNTIYF.

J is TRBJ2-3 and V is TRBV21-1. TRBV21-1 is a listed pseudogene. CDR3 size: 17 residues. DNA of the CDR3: TGTGCCAGCAGCGGGGGTGACGGAGGAATTAGCACAGATACGCAGTATTTT. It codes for CASSGGDGGISTDTQYF.

The CDR3 spells CASKMGETQYF. The DNA of the CDR3 is TGTGCCAGCAAAATGGGAGAGACCCAGTACTTC. This chain joins TRBV28 and TRBJ2-5; D remains ambiguous. CDR3 length: 11 amino acids. The V gene's germline CDR1 is MDHEN and CDR2 SYDVKM. V was pared by 7 bases and J by 4 bases, with 7 bases between.

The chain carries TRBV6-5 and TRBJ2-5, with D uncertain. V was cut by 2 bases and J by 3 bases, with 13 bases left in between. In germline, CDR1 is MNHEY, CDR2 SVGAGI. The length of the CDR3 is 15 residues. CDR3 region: CASSYGVGLEETQYF. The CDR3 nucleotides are TGTGCCAGCAGTTACGGGGTGGGTTTGGAAGAGACCCAGTACTTC.

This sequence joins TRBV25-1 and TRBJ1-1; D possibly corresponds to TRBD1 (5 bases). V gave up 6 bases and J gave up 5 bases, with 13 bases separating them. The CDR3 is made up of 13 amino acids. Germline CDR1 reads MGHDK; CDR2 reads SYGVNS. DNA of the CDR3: TGTGCCAGCAGGAGGAGAGGGGATACTGAAGCTTTCTTT. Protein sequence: CASRRRGDTEAFF.

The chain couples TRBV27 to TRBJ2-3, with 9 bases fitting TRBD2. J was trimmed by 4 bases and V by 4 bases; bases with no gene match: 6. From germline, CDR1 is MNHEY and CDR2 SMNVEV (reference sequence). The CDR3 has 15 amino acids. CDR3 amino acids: CASSSRAGGSDTQYF. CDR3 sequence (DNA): TGTGCCAGCAGTTCCCGAGCGGGAGGCTCAGATACGCAGTATTTT.

CDR3 residues: CASSLQGSIRAKNIQYF. For the CDR3, the DNA is TGTGCCAGCAGCTTACAGGGGAGTATTAGGGCCAAAAACATTCAGTACTTC. This chain uses TRBV5-6 with TRBJ2-4; 7 positions agree with TRBD1. J was trimmed by 1 base and V by 2 bases; bases with no gene match: 9. The CDR3 spans 17 residues. CDR1 SGHDT and CDR2 YYEEEE come from the germline V gene.

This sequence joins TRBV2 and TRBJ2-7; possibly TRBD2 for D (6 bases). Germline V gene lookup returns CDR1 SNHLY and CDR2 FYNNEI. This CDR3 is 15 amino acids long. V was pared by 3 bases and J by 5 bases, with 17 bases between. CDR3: CASSDIAEDGDEQYV. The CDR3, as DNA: TGTGCCAGCAGTGACATAGCGGAAGACGGGGACGAGCAGTACGTC.

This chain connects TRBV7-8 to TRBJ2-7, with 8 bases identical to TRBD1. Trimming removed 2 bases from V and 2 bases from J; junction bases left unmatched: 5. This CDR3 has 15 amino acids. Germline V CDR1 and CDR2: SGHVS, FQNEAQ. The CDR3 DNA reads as TGTGCCAGCAGCTTACGAGGGACAGGCCCCTACGAGCAGTACGTC. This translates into CASSLRGTGPYEQYV.

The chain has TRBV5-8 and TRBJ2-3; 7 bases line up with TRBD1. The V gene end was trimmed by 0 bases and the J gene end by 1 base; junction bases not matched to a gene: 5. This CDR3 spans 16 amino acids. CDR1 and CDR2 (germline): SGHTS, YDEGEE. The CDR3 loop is CASSLEGGARTDTQYF. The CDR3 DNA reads TGTGCCAGCAGCTTGGAAGGGGGCGCCCGCACAGATACGCAGTATTTT.

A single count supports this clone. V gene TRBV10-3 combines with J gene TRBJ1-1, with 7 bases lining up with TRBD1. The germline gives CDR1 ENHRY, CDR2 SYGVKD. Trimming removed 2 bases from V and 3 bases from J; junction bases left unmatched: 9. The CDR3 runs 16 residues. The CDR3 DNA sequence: TGTGCCATCAGTGAGATGGCAGGGGGGACAGACACTGAAGCTTTCTTT. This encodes CAISEMAGGTDTEAFF.

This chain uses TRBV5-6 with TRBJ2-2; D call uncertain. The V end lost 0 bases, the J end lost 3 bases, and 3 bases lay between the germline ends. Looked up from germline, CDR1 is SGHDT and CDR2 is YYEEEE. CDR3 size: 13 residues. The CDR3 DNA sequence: TGTGCCAGCAGCTTGGACGACACCGGGGAGCTGTTTTTT. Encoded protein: CASSLDDTGELFF.

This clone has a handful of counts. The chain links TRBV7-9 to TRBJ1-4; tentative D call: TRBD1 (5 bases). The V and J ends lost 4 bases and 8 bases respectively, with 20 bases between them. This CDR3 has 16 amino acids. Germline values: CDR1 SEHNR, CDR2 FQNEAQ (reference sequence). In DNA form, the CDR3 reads TGTGCCAGCAGCTCCTCTACAACAGGACTTGGGGAAAAACTGTTTTTT. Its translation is CASSSSTTGLGEKLFF.

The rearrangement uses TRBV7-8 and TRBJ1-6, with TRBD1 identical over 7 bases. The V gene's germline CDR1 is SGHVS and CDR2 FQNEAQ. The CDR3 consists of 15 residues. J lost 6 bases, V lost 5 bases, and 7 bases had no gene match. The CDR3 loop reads CASSPATGTNSPLHF. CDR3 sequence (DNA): TGTGCCAGCAGCCCAGCGACAGGGACTAATTCACCCCTCCACTTT.

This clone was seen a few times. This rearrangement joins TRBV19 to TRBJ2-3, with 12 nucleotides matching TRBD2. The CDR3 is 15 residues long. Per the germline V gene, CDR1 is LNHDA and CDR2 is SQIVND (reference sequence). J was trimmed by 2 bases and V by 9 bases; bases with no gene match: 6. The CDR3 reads CASGLAGLYTDTQYF. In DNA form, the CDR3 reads TGTGCCAGCGGACTAGCGGGACTCTACACAGATACGCAGTATTTT.

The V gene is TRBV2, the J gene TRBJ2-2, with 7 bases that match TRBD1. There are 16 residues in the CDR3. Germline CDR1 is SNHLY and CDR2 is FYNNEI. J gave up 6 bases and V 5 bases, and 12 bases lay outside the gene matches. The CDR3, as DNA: TGTGCCAGCAGTAAGGGGATACAGGGGAAGGCCGGGGAGCTGTTTTTT. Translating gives CASSKGIQGKAGELFF.

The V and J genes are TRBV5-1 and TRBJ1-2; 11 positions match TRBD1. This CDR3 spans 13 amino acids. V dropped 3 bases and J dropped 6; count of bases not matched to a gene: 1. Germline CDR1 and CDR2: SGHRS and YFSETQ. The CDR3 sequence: CASSWTGGDGYTF. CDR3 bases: TGCGCCAGCAGCTGGACAGGGGGCGATGGCTACACCTTC.